Ten or more counts support the clone carrying this T cell receptor (beta chain). What it binds is not known. The record originates from a study of blood T cells in healthy people across ages. General study findings and limits: With naive T cell percentage, TCR beta diversity showed a strong correlation. Per-million-T-cell TCR beta diversity fell roughly linearly with age.

This CDR3 region has 17 residues. From germline, CDR1 is ENHRY and CDR2 SYGVKD. After removal of 5 bases from V and 9 bases from J, the junction contained 16 bases not matched to a gene. Next came a second PCR, run for about 6 to 11 cycles, which used a sample-barcoded 5' primer along with a J-beta primer mix. All cDNA molecules were each tagged by a template-switch adaptor with 12 random nucleotides. Via MiXCR, TCRdb re-called the 5' RACE reads, giving one row per CDR3 protein. This sample has hundreds of thousands of distinct CDR3 sequences; over 40% occur once, and the top ten carry about 13%. The TCR comes from a woman aged 80 or over in good health. Sequencing was carried out using blood. V usage is TRBV10-3 and J usage is TRBJ2-1, with TRBD2 matching over 10 bases. The CDR3 DNA reads as TGTGCCATCAGTACCCGGGGGGCTAGCGGGAGTGGTGGTGAGCAGTTCTTC. It codes for CAISTRGASGSGGEQFF.